This TCR beta chain originates from a study of regulatory T cells in long-lasting Graves disease. This clonotype was seen many times. The CDR3 sequence is 16 residues long. The V gene lost 7 bases and the J gene lost 1 base, with 19 bases spanning the gap. Germline V gives CDR1 SGHAT, CDR2 FQNNGV. Library construction for TCR beta used iRepertoire HTBI primers and Arm-PCR of CDR3 regions. TCRdb redid the calling of the multiplex PCR reads with MiXCR, one entry per CDR3 protein. This sample has roughly 500,000 distinct CDR3 sequences; approximately 13% occur once, and the top ten carry roughly a tenth. Regarding time point: newly diagnosed GD, antithyroid drugs for less than 3 months. PBMC-derived RNA was used for the TCR library. These data were likewise used in another study, on T cells in Graves' hyperthyroidism and ophthalmopathy. That source notes: When the TCR CDR3 underwent first-round RT-PCR, the HTBI primer set was used. Appearing also in blood were most of the thyroid clonotypes expanded above 0.001.

V and J are TRBV11-2 and TRBJ1-1; TRBD1 might be the D (6 bases). Specimen: peripheral blood mononuclear cells (PBMCs), collected at new diagnosis, from a patient treated with antithyroid drugs. This receptor was identified in a young man with Graves disease. CDR3 coding DNA: TGTGCCAGCACCGTTCCGAGGGGACAAACGAACACTGAAGCTTTCTTT. This translates into CASTVPRGQTNTEAFF.